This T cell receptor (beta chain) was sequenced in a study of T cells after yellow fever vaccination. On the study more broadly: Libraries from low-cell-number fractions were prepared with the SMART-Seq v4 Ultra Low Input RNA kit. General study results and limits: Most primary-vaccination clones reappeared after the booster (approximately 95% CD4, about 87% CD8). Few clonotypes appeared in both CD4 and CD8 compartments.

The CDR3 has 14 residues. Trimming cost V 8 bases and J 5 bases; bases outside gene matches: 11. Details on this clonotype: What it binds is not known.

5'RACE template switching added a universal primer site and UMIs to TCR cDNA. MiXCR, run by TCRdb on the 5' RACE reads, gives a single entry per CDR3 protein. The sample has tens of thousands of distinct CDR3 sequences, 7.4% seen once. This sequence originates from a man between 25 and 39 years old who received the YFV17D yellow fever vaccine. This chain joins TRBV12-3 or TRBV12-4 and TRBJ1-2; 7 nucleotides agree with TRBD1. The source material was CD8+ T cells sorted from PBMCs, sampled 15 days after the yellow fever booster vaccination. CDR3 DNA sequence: TGTGCCAGCGGCCCCGGGACAGAAATTTATGGCTACACCTTC. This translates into CASGPGTEIYGYTF.